The 31 T cell receptor beta chains in this list originate from one sample, sequenced in a study of liver allograft versus peripheral blood T cells. Study-level information: What was compared were the T cell receptor repertoires in transplanted livers and those in the peripheral blood of recipients.

One entry per CDR3 protein results from TCRdb running MiXCR on the reads. The repertoire holds approximately 12,000 distinct CDR3 sequences, 20% to 25% seen once, with 1.6% in the top ten. These receptors were collected from a human patient who had a liver transplant. Some T cells here may be from the graft donor.

This clonotype was counted a few times. This chain connects TRBV5-4 to TRBJ1-2; TRBD1 aligns across 12 bases. V shed 4 bases, J shed 4 bases, and the junction held 20 bases outside the gene matches. The germline V gene encodes CDR1 SGHNT and CDR2 YYREEE (reference sequence). CDR3 length equals 20 residues. Written as DNA, the CDR3 is TGTGCCAGCAGCCAACTAGACCCCGGGACAGGGGGCCGCCGAGGCTATGGCTACACCTTC. It yields the protein CASSQLDPGTGGRRGYGYTF.

Turning to this clonotype: A single base separates this from a much larger clone, so it may be a read error. The chain joins TRBV13 to TRBJ2-7, with 7 bases fitting TRBD1. The CDR3 totals 15 residues. The germline V gene has CDR1 PRHDT and CDR2 FYEKMQ (reference sequence). As DNA, the CDR3 is TGTGCCAGCAGCGTAGGCTACGGGACAGCCTACGAGCAGTACTTC. It is translated as CASSVGYGTAYEQYF.

This clonotype is deemed medium-sized. V gene TRBV5-4 combines with J gene TRBJ2-2; D unresolved. Trimming shortened V by 4 bases and J by 2 bases, and 12 bases separated the two germline ends. The CDR3 has 15 amino acids. CDR1 SGHNT and CDR2 YYREEE come from the germline V gene (reference sequence). CDR3 nucleotide sequence: TGTGCCAGCAGCCCAACCCCCTCAAACACCGGGGAGCTGTTTTTT. Its translation is CASSPTPSNTGELFF.

V gene TRBV19 combines with J gene TRBJ1-4, with D hard to call. The CDR3 spans 13 residues. Germline CDR1 is LNHDA and CDR2 is SQIVND (reference sequence). V shed 5 bases and J shed 4 bases, with 8 bases lying between them. CDR3 in amino acids: CASSAYGNEKLFF. The CDR3 DNA follows: TGTGCCAGTAGTGCCTACGGTAATGAAAAACTGTTTTTT.

By frequency in the sample, this clonotype is medium-sized. The chain has TRBV6-2 or TRBV6-3 and TRBJ2-7, with 7 bases matching TRBD1. This CDR3 region has 17 residues. Germline CDR1 and CDR2: MNHEY and SVGEGT. V lost 6 bases and J lost 5; bases outside the gene matches: 19. The DNA for the CDR3 is TGTGCCAGCAGGCACCTACTCCCCGTAACAGGGGTCCACGAGCAGTACTTC. Amino acids: CASRHLLPVTGVHEQYF.

This clonotype was found a few times. This CDR3 reads CASSRTGNYNEQFF. The CDR3, as DNA: TGTGCCAGCAGTCGCACCGGGAACTACAATGAGCAGTTCTTC. The V gene is TRBV6-2 or TRBV6-3, the J gene TRBJ2-1, with D possibly TRBD2 on 5 matching bases. Germline CDR1 is MNHEY and CDR2 is SVGEGT. The CDR3 is made up of 14 amino acids. Trimming shortened V by 5 bases and J by 3 bases, and 11 bases separated the two germline ends.

As regards this clonotype: This may arise from a read error, as a much more abundant clone is one base away. The CDR3 sequence is CATSDLEHIPRPYNSHLHF. The DNA of the CDR3 is TGTGCCACCAGTGATTTGGAACACATACCGCGCCCTTATAATTCACACCTCCACTTT. The chain combines TRBV24-1 with TRBJ1-6; D gene ambiguous. This CDR3 spans 19 amino acids. Germline V gives CDR1 KGHDR, CDR2 SFDVKD.

The chain employs TRBV19 and TRBJ2-2; D may be TRBD1 (6 bases). Germline loops: CDR1 LNHDA, CDR2 SQIVND (reference sequence). This CDR3 has 16 residues. Trimming took 5 bases from V and 0 from J, leaving 13 bases between them. CDR3 in amino acids: CASSDSGTTNTGELFF. Here the CDR3 DNA reads TGTGCCAGTAGTGACTCCGGGACAACGAACACCGGGGAGCTGTTTTTT. Full variable domain (rest looked up from reference TRBV19 and TRBJ2-2): DGGITQSPKYLFRKEGQNVTLSCEQNLNHDAMYWYRQDPGQGLRLIYYSQIVNDFQKGDIAEGYSVSREKKESFPLTVTSAQKNPTAFYLCASSDSGTTNTGELFFGEGSRLTVL.

There are a few counts of this clonotype. The rearrangement joins TRBV5-6 to TRBJ1-2; D ambiguous. The CDR3 is 12 residues long. The germline CDR1 and CDR2 sequences are SGHDT and YYEEEE. Trimming shortened V by 0 bases and J by 4 bases, and 4 bases separated the two germline ends. CDR3 region: CASSLVPYGYTF. DNA of the CDR3: TGTGCCAGCAGCTTGGTTCCCTATGGCTACACCTTC.

In its sample, this clonotype ranks as medium-sized. The CDR3 reads CASSLGGIWNSPLHF. In nucleotides, the CDR3 is TGTGCCAGCTCACTTGGGGGGATCTGGAATTCACCCCTCCACTTT. The V and J genes are TRBV18 and TRBJ1-6; tentatively, D is TRBD1 (5 bases). Trimming left V 4 bases short and J 7 bases short, with 14 bases between. Germline loops: CDR1 KGHSH, CDR2 LQKENI. The CDR3 has 15 amino acids.

By its share, this clonotype is medium-sized. V is TRBV15 and J is TRBJ1-1; D ambiguous. The CDR3 loop spans 15 amino acids. The V gene lost 4 bases and the J gene lost 3 bases, with 15 bases spanning the gap. The germline CDR1 and CDR2 sequences are LNHNV and YYDKDF (reference sequence). The CDR3 DNA is TGTGCCACCAGCACCCTGGATAGGAGGGACACTGAAGCTTTCTTT. Protein product: CATSTLDRRDTEAFF.

This clonotype was seen ten or more times. This sequence joins TRBV29-1 and TRBJ1-2, with D tentatively TRBD1 (5 bases). The germline V and J ends were trimmed by 3 bases and 3 bases, with 8 bases remaining between them. The CDR3 covers 12 residues. From germline, CDR1 is SQVTM and CDR2 ANQGSEA. CDR3 sequence reads: CSVDRVDYGYTF. The CDR3 DNA reads TGCAGCGTTGACAGGGTTGACTATGGCTACACCTTC.

By share of the sample, this clonotype is medium-sized. V and J are TRBV10-3 and TRBJ1-5; 7 bases are shared with TRBD1. The CDR3 extends over 14 amino acids. J gave up 4 bases and V 5 bases, and 5 bases lay outside the gene matches. The germline gives CDR1 ENHRY, CDR2 SYGVKD. The CDR3 DNA sequence: TGTGCCATCAGTAACGACAGGGATAATCAGCCCCAGCATTTT. This gives the protein CAISNDRDNQPQHF.

In regard to this clonotype: Since a much larger clone is just one base distant, this may be a read error. The V gene is TRBV5-6, the J gene TRBJ1-1; D unclear. V was pared by 0 bases and J by 4 bases, with 10 bases between. The CDR3 length is 14 residues. The V gene's germline CDR1 is SGHDT and CDR2 YYEEEE. CDR3 sequence: CASSLVNPTTEAFF. CDR3 DNA sequence: TGTGCCAGCAGCTTGGTGAACCCGACCACTGAAGCTTTCTTT.

The chain links TRBV6-5 to TRBJ2-5; D possibly corresponds to TRBD2 (5 bases). CDR1 is MNHEY and CDR2 is SVGAGI in the germline V gene. Trimming removed 0 bases at V and 6 bases at J, with 17 bases between. CDR3 length equals 16 residues. CDR3 region: CASSYSSGGGMQTQYF. In DNA form, the CDR3 reads TGTGCCAGCAGTTACTCGTCGGGCGGAGGAATGCAGACCCAGTACTTC.

Only a few counts were recorded for this clonotype. This rearrangement joins TRBV5-4 to TRBJ2-7, with TRBD2 matching over 7 bases. Germline V gives CDR1 SGHNT, CDR2 YYREEE (reference sequence). The CDR3 spans 15 residues. After removal of 0 bases from V and 1 base from J, the junction contained 4 bases not matched to a gene. The CDR3 protein is CASSLEAGTSYEQYF. The DNA of the CDR3 is TGTGCCAGCAGCTTGGAAGCGGGGACTTCCTACGAGCAGTACTTC.

In this sample, this clonotype is medium-sized. V and J are TRBV10-3 and TRBJ1-1; D unresolved. This CDR3 has 13 amino acids. CDR1 and CDR2 from the germline V gene are ENHRY and SYGVKD. Deletions cut 4 bases from V and 5 bases from J, with 11 bases between. CDR3 protein: CAISALEWTEAFF. The CDR3 DNA reads as TGTGCCATCAGTGCTTTAGAGTGGACTGAAGCTTTCTTT.

The chain uses TRBV6-5 and TRBJ2-7, with TRBD1 matching over 7 bases. CDR3 length: 14 amino acids. Germline trimming cut 7 bases from V and 2 bases from J; bases unmatched to any gene: 8. Germline V gene lookup returns CDR1 MNHEY and CDR2 SVGAGI. The CDR3 bases are TGTGCCAGCAAACGACAGGGCCTTACCTACGAGCAGTACTTC. This gives the protein CASKRQGLTYEQYF.

This clonotype counts as medium-sized (0.01 to 0.1%). The chain uses TRBV19 and TRBJ1-6; 7 positions match TRBD1. V shed 6 bases, J shed 7 bases, and the junction held 6 bases outside the gene matches. Per the germline V gene, CDR1 is LNHDA and CDR2 is SQIVND (reference sequence). This CDR3 contains 14 residues. The CDR3 DNA reads as TGTGCCAGTAGGACAGACAGGGAAAATTCACCCCTCCACTTT. It specifies CASRTDRENSPLHF.

On this clonotype: A much larger clone lies one base from this, so it may be a read error. The rearrangement links TRBV18 to TRBJ1-6; D not resolved. The CDR3 has 13 residues. Germline V gene lookup returns CDR1 KGHSH and CDR2 LQKENI. This chain's CDR3 is CGSSGLHNSPLHF. The CDR3 coding sequence is TGTGGCAGCTCGGGCCTCCATAATTCACCCCTCCACTTT. The variable domain in full, completed from reference TRBV18 and TRBJ1-6, reads NAGVMQNPRHLVRRRGQEARLRCSPMKGHSHVYWYRQLPEEGLKFMVYLQKENIIDESGMPKERFSAEFPKEGPSILRIQQVVRGDSAAYFCGSSGLHNSPLHFGNGTRLTVT.

The genes are TRBV20-1 and TRBJ1-2; TRBD1 aligns across 9 bases. V lost 6 bases, J lost 4 bases, and 9 bases stayed unmatched. Germline V gene data show CDR1 as DFQATT and CDR2 as SNEGSKA (reference sequence). The CDR3 totals 14 residues. CDR3 DNA sequence: TGCAGTGCGCCTTCTCTGGACAGGGGCTATGGCTACACCTTC. It translates to CSAPSLDRGYGYTF.

This clonotype came up a few times. The V call is TRBV19, the J call TRBJ1-5; 7 bases are shared with TRBD1. The CDR3 spans 14 residues. Germline V lookup: CDR1 LNHDA, CDR2 SQIVND (reference sequence). The J segment lost 6 bases and the V segment lost 3 bases, leaving 5 bases of the junction unmatched. In DNA form, the CDR3 reads TGTGCCAGTAGTATCAGGACAGGAATTCAGCCCCAGCATTTT. It is translated as CASSIRTGIQPQHF.

Written as DNA, the CDR3 is TGTGCCAGCAGCTTGGCCTGGTCAGGGAACACCGGGGAGCTGTTTTTT. It yields the protein CASSLAWSGNTGELFF. The chain couples TRBV5-4 to TRBJ2-2; D is undetermined. The CDR3 loop spans 16 amino acids. The V gene lost 0 bases and the J gene lost 1 base, with 10 bases spanning the gap. CDR1 SGHNT and CDR2 YYREEE come from the germline V gene (reference sequence). Drawing the rest from reference TRBV5-4 and TRBJ2-2, the complete variable domain is ETGVTQSPTHLIKTRGQQVTLRCSSQSGHNTVSWYQQALGQGPQFIFQYYREEENGRGNFPPRFSGLQFPNYSSELNVNALELDDSALYLCASSLAWSGNTGELFFGEGSRLTVL.

The rearrangement joins TRBV7-9 to TRBJ1-2; perhaps TRBD1 as D (5 bases). Germline-derived CDR1 and CDR2 are SEHNR and FQNEAQ (reference sequence). The ends were cut back, 7 bases at V and 8 bases at J, with 14 bases in the middle. The CDR3 contains 12 residues. CDR3 in amino acids: CASMTAGGGYTF. The CDR3 nucleotides are TGTGCCAGCATGACAGCCGGGGGGGGCTACACCTTC. The entire variable domain, with the rest obtained from reference TRBV7-9 and TRBJ1-2, is as follows: DTGVSQNPRHKITKRGQNVTFRCDPISEHNRLYWYRQTLGQGPEFLTYFQNEAQLEKSRLLSDRFSAERPKGSFSTLEIQRTEQGDSAMYLCASMTAGGGYTFGSGTRLTVV.

The rearrangement uses TRBV24-1 and TRBJ2-2, with 7 bases that match TRBD2. Germline V gene data show CDR1 as KGHDR and CDR2 as SFDVKD. The CDR3 spans 15 residues. The trim removed 9 bases at V and 2 bases at J, leaving 8 bases unmatched. The chain's CDR3 is CATQPAGPNTGELFF. CDR3 bases: TGTGCCACCCAGCCAGCGGGGCCTAACACCGGGGAGCTGTTTTTT.

The rearrangement uses TRBV6-5 and TRBJ1-2; 7 bases agree with TRBD1. With 6 bases clipped from V and 8 bases from J, the junction kept 3 bases outside the gene matches. The CDR3 is 11 residues long. Looked up from germline, CDR1 is MNHEY and CDR2 is SVGAGI. The chain's CDR3 is CASRRQGGYTF. DNA for the CDR3: TGTGCCAGCAGGAGACAGGGCGGCTACACCTTC.

The sample holds a few counts of this clonotype. This CDR3 reads CSVDLGTVEAFF. CDR3 coding DNA: TGCAGCGTTGACCTCGGGACGGTTGAAGCTTTCTTT. V is TRBV29-1 and J is TRBJ1-1, with a tentative D call TRBD1 (5 bases). Germline CDR1 is SQVTM and CDR2 is ANQGSEA. The CDR3 is 12 amino acids. V was cut by 3 bases and J by 7 bases, with 12 bases left in between.

This clonotype was counted only a few times. V and J are TRBV28 and TRBJ2-6, with no clear D. Germline V gene lookup returns CDR1 MDHEN and CDR2 SYDVKM. Trimming removed 5 bases from V and 9 bases from J, with 8 bases in between. CDR3 size: 12 residues. The DNA for the CDR3 is TGTGCCAGCAGTGACGGTCACAACGTCCTGACTTTC. It yields the protein CASSDGHNVLTF.

Points on this clonotype: Since the CDR3 does not end with the conserved phenylalanine or tryptophan, this likely comes from a read error. This chain joins TRBV5-4 and TRBJ1-2, with a weak D call TRBD1 (5 bases). The CDR3 is made up of 13 amino acids. The ends were cut back, 3 bases at V and 3 bases at J, with 9 bases in the middle. Germline V lookup: CDR1 SGHNT, CDR2 YYREEE (reference sequence). This CDR3 is CASSSQEHYGYTL. The CDR3 DNA is TGTGCCAGCAGCTCACAGGAGCACTATGGCTACACCTTA.

The chain's CDR3 is CASSPKRGQPQHF. Here the CDR3 DNA reads TGTGCCAGCAGTCCGAAGCGGGGACAGCCCCAGCATTTT. The chain recombines TRBV27 with TRBJ1-5; the D is unclear. Trimming pared 5 bases from V and 7 bases from J, leaving 12 bases between. CDR3 length: 13 residues. Germline V gives CDR1 MNHEY, CDR2 SMNVEV (reference sequence).

A few counts support this clonotype. V is TRBV11-2 and J is TRBJ1-2; TRBD1 matches 9 bases. CDR1 and CDR2 (germline): SGHAT, FQNNGV. J was trimmed by 8 bases and V by 5 bases; bases with no gene match: 12. The CDR3 is 15 residues long. Written as DNA, the CDR3 is TGTGCCAGCAGCCCTTGGGACAGGGTACCGCGGGGCTACACCTTC. It yields the protein CASSPWDRVPRGYTF.